The 20 T cell receptor beta chains in this list originate from one sample, sequenced in a study of shared clonotypes between healthy human individuals. Some clones are missing from TCRdb's copy, which holds only in-frame ones; the method was immunoSEQ multiplex PCR. The sample records 1,400,000 or so clones, approximately 98.5% being singletons. The sequencing sample was made of naive CD4+ T cells sorted from blood. The subset is: CD45RA+ positively selected. The receptors stem from a man aged 25 to 45 in good health.

The J gene is TRBJ1-1, the V gene TRBV18, with D unclear. The CDR3 consists of 12 residues. The V gene's germline CDR1 is KGHSH and CDR2 LQKENI. Deletions cut 4 bases from V and 8 bases from J, with 11 bases between. The CDR3 region has the DNA TGTGCCAGCTCACGCCCCGCGGGCGAAGCTTTCTTT. Translating it yields CASSRPAGEAFF.

Of note for this clone: Other DNA variants within this sample encode the same CDR3. The V call is TRBV9, the J call TRBJ2-7; 10 nucleotides agree with TRBD1. Germline CDR1 reads SGDLS; CDR2 reads YYNGEE. Trimming cost V 2 bases and J 3 bases; bases outside gene matches: 2. The CDR3 is 14 amino acids. CDR3 sequence (DNA): TGTGCCAGCAGCGTCGGACAGGGGGGCTACGAGCAGTACTTC. It codes for CASSVGQGGYEQYF. Full variable domain (outside the CDR3, taken from reference TRBV9 and TRBJ2-7): DSGVTQTPKHLITATGQRVTLRCSPRSGDLSVYWYQQSLDQGLQFLIQYYNGEERAKGNILERFSAQQFPDLHSELNLSSLELGDSALYFCASSVGQGGYEQYFGPGTRLTVT.

V is TRBV19 and J is TRBJ2-5; D remains unclear. CDR1 and CDR2 (germline): LNHDA, SQIVND (reference sequence). This CDR3 comprises 15 residues. Deletions cut 3 bases from V and 2 bases from J, with 13 bases between. The CDR3 region has the DNA TGTGCCAGTAGTATCCCCTCAAGGGAACAAGAGACCCAGTACTTC. This translates into CASSIPSREQETQYF.

The chain combines TRBV29-1 with TRBJ2-7, with D possibly TRBD2 on 6 matching bases. V dropped 6 bases and J dropped 6 bases, with 18 bases sitting between them. Germline CDR1 reads SQVTM; CDR2 reads ANQGSEA. The CDR3 loop spans 13 amino acids. For the CDR3, the DNA is TGCAGCGTAAGGACTACCCTCTCGGGCGAGCAGTACTTC. Translation gives CSVRTTLSGEQYF.

The chain uses TRBV9 and TRBJ2-7; 10 nucleotides agree with TRBD2. This CDR3 region has 15 residues. Trimming took 2 bases from V and 6 from J; bases not matched to a gene: 8. Germline values: CDR1 SGDLS, CDR2 YYNGEE. The CDR3 here is CASSVAVAGGGEQYF. The CDR3 nucleotides read TGTGCCAGCAGCGTCGCCGTAGCGGGAGGTGGCGAGCAGTACTTC.

This clone has just one count. This chain uses TRBV10-2 with TRBJ2-3, with 7 bases identical to TRBD2. CDR1 and CDR2 from the germline V gene are WSHSY and SAAADI. Trimming removed 6 bases from V and 3 bases from J; junction bases left unmatched: 12. CDR3 length: 16 amino acids. As DNA, the CDR3 is TGCGCCAGCAGCGTAGACGGGGGGTATGTGACAGATACGCAGTATTTT. Translation gives CASSVDGGYVTDTQYF.

The CDR3 reads CASSEWGETQYF. The CDR3 nucleotides read TGTGCCAGCAGTGAATGGGGAGAGACCCAGTACTTC. The chain uses TRBV25-1 and TRBJ2-5; no reliable D call. Trimming stripped 1 base from V and 4 bases from J, with 4 bases between. This CDR3 has 12 residues. The germline V gene encodes CDR1 MGHDK and CDR2 SYGVNS.

This rearrangement joins TRBV6-5 to TRBJ1-2, with D tentatively TRBD1 (5 bases). The ends were cut back, 6 bases at V and 4 bases at J, with 12 bases in the middle. The CDR3 is 13 residues long. Germline V gene lookup returns CDR1 MNHEY and CDR2 SVGAGI. CDR3 amino acids: CASSSRQLYGYTF. The CDR3 DNA follows: TGTGCCAGCAGCTCAAGACAGCTCTATGGCTACACCTTC.

The rearrangement uses TRBV9 and TRBJ2-1, with 8 bases fitting TRBD2. Germline V gene sequence: CDR1 SGDLS, CDR2 YYNGEE. This CDR3 comprises 16 residues. J gave up 7 bases and V 0 bases, and 9 bases lay outside the gene matches. In DNA, the CDR3 is TGTGCCAGCAGCGTAGTCAGTAGCGGGACGCCTAATGAGCAGTTCTTC. It is translated as CASSVVSSGTPNEQFF.

The chain couples TRBV5-5 to TRBJ1-5, with D possibly TRBD1 on 6 matching bases. The V gene lost 0 bases and the J gene lost 6 bases, with 19 bases spanning the gap. The CDR3 runs 17 residues. The germline CDR1 and CDR2 sequences are SGHKS and YYEKEE (reference sequence). The CDR3 region has the DNA TGTGCCAGCAGCTTGGCTTTGGGGGCCCAGCTGGGTCAGCCCCAGCATTTT. Protein: CASSLALGAQLGQPQHF.

The chain recombines TRBV7-3 with TRBJ2-7; possibly TRBD2 for D (5 bases). V lost 5 bases and J 6 bases, leaving 14 bases between the germline ends. The CDR3 loop spans 13 amino acids. The germline gives CDR1 SGHTA, CDR2 FQGTGA. DNA for the CDR3: TGTGCCAGCAGCACCCGAGGGCCTGGCGAGCAGTACTTC. Amino acids: CASSTRGPGEQYF.

This clone occurred once. The V call is TRBV20-1, the J call TRBJ2-1, with D hard to call. Germline assignment: CDR1 DFQATT and CDR2 SNEGSKA (reference sequence). The CDR3 covers 9 residues. The V end was cut by 3 bases, the J end by 15 bases, with 9 bases between. The CDR3 DNA reads as TGCAGTGCTAGTCCCCCCCCGTTCTTC. This codes for CSASPPPFF.

J is TRBJ1-5 and V is TRBV15; a possible D gene is TRBD1 (6 bases). CDR3 length: 15 residues. Per germline, CDR1 LNHNV and CDR2 YYDKDF (reference sequence). With 1 base removed from V and 4 bases from J, the gap between germline ends came to 11 bases. CDR3 nucleotide sequence: TGTGCCACCAGCAGAGCTACAGGGCGAAATCAGCCCCAGCATTTT. It yields the protein CATSRATGRNQPQHF.

The rearrangement links TRBV11-3 to TRBJ2-7, with 16 positions matching TRBD2. CDR3 size: 18 residues. CDR1 is SGHNT and CDR2 is YENEEA in the germline V gene. Trimming cost V 5 bases and J 6 bases; bases outside gene matches: 13. CDR3: CASSLKAGTSGRALEQYF. CDR3 DNA sequence: TGTGCCAGCAGCCTAAAGGCCGGGACTAGCGGGAGGGCCCTCGAGCAGTACTTC.

V usage is TRBV21-1 and J usage is TRBJ2-5. TRBV21-1 is recorded as a pseudogene. CDR3 length equals 21 residues. This chain's CDR3 is CASSARWGRGRGKVPQETQYF. CDR3 in DNA: TGTGCCAGCAGCGCGCGCTGGGGGAGGGGGCGAGGTAAGGTTCCCCAAGAGACCCAGTACTTC.

The chain recombines TRBV4-1 with TRBJ1-2; maybe TRBD1 (6 bases). The CDR3 length is 16 residues. The V gene's germline CDR1 is MGHRA and CDR2 YSYEKL. V was clipped by 1 base and J by 3 bases, with 15 bases between them. The CDR3 here is CASSQALGGLDYGYTF. The DNA for the CDR3 is TGCGCCAGCAGCCAAGCCCTAGGGGGGCTAGACTATGGCTACACCTTC.

The chain carries TRBV6-1 and TRBJ2-7; D possibly corresponds to TRBD2 (6 bases). This CDR3 is built from 13 residues. Trimming removed 11 bases at V and 2 bases at J, with 16 bases between. Germline values: CDR1 MNHNS, CDR2 SASEGT. The CDR3 sequence: CALTEGTPYEQYF. The DNA of the CDR3 is TGTGCCTTAACGGAGGGGACCCCCTACGAGCAGTACTTC.

The rearrangement links TRBV2 to TRBJ2-7; possible D gene TRBD1, 6 bases. The CDR3 spans 12 residues. Germline V gene sequence: CDR1 SNHLY, CDR2 FYNNEI. Trimming took off 6 bases at V and 3 bases at J, with 9 bases between the two ends. The CDR3 protein is CASRTGFYEQYF. DNA of the CDR3: TGTGCCAGCAGAACAGGGTTCTACGAGCAGTACTTC.

The genes are TRBV28 and TRBJ1-3; weak D call: TRBD1 (6 bases). Looked up from germline, CDR1 is MDHEN and CDR2 is SYDVKM. V was pared by 0 bases and J by 4 bases, with 10 bases between. This CDR3 comprises 15 residues. CDR3 residues: CASSLWGRGGNTIYF. As DNA, the CDR3 is TGTGCCAGCAGTTTATGGGGCAGGGGAGGAAACACCATATATTTT.

The chain joins TRBV29-1 to TRBJ2-7; the D gene could be TRBD1 or TRBD2 (6 bases each). Germline loops: CDR1 SQVTM, CDR2 ANQGSEA. V lost 7 bases, J lost 0 bases, and 19 bases lay in between. The CDR3 length is 15 residues. The chain's CDR3 is CSAGGPGAGSYEQYF. In nucleotides, the CDR3 is TGCAGCGCTGGGGGCCCGGGAGCCGGCTCCTACGAGCAGTACTTC.